This is a list of T cell receptor beta chains from one sample in a study of response to subunit inactivated influenza vaccine. TCRdb itself ran the RT-PCR reads through MiXCR, one entry per CDR3 protein. The sample shows roughly 500,000 distinct CDR3 sequences, 25% of them seen only once. This material consisted of CD4+ T cells sorted from PBMCs, taken more than 4 days after vaccination. These TCRs come from a man in his forties or fifties who received an inactivated influenza vaccine. The CDR3 runs from the conserved cysteine through the conserved F or W. D genes are given only for firm matches. The size entry is marked missing in some rows and otherwise reads once, few, many or a size class.

>.|TRBV7-2|.|TRBJ2-7
TGTGCCAGCAGGGCCGGGACAAACTACCCCTACGAGCAGTACTTC
CASRAGTNYPYEQYF
>.|TRBV7-2|.|TRBJ2-7
TGTGCCAGCAGAAGGGGGGCACGCTACGAGCAGTACTTC
CASRRGARYEQYF
>.|TRBV5-1|.|TRBJ2-1
TGCGCCAGCAGGCCCGGGACCCTCTCGGTGTATGAGCAGTTCTTC
CASRPGTLSVYEQFF
>.|TRBV29-1|TRBD1|TRBJ1-5
TGCAGCGCACAGGGGGCAGGCAATCAGCCCCAGCATTTT
CSAQGAGNQPQHF
>.|TRBV7-9|TRBD2|TRBJ2-5
TGTGCCAGCAGCTCGAGACTAGCGGGGGTCCAAGAGACCCAGTACTTC
CASSSRLAGVQETQYF
>few|TRBV7-9|.|TRBJ2-2
TGTGCCAGCAGCTTGGGACTTCCGAACACCGGGGAGCTGTTTTTT
CASSLGLPNTGELFF
>few|TRBV20-1|TRBD2|TRBJ2-5
TGCAGTGCTAGTCGGGCTAGCGGAACCTCCAAAGAGACCCAGTACTTC
CSASRASGTSKETQYF
>few|TRBV6-2/TRBV6-3|TRBD2|TRBJ2-1
TGTGCCAGCAGTTACTTTCCTAGCGGGGGTGAGCAGTTCTTC
CASSYFPSGGEQFF
>.|TRBV18|.|TRBJ2-1
TGTGCCAGCTCACCATTATCAGGGATCAATGAGCAGTTCTTC
CASSPLSGINEQFF
>.|TRBV4-2|.|TRBJ2-2
TGTGCCAGCAGCCAGGGCATCATTAGGGACTCCGGGGAGCTGTTTTTT
CASSQGIIRDSGELFF
>many|TRBV12-3/TRBV12-4|.|TRBJ2-3
TGTGCCAGCAGAGAGTCTCTAGCGTCTTCAGATACGCAGTATTTT
CASRESLASSDTQYF
>.|TRBV7-8|.|TRBJ2-3
TGTGCCAGCAGGTCGCGGGTTGGGACATACACAGATACGCAGTATTTT
CASRSRVGTYTDTQYF
>many|TRBV5-6|TRBD2|TRBJ2-1
TGTGCCAGCAGCCCTGGACTAGCGCCATTCCTCCACAATGAGCAGTTCTTC
CASSPGLAPFLHNEQFF
>.|TRBV20-1|.|TRBJ1-5
TGCAGTGCTAGACGCCGATCGGGGGTCGAGTATAGCAATCAGCCCCAGCATTTT
CSARRRSGVEYSNQPQHF
>.|TRBV29-1|.|TRBJ1-1
TGCAGCGTTGAGAAGGCGGACACTGAAGCTTTCTTT
CSVEKADTEAFF
>.|TRBV6-2/TRBV6-3|.|TRBJ1-5
TGTGCCAGCAGTTATGGGTGGTCCGCGGGGGGAGCCAATCAGCCCCAGCATTTT
CASSYGWSAGGANQPQHF
>.|TRBV18|TRBD1|TRBJ2-7
TGTGCCAGCTCACCCTCGACAGGGGGCAGCTCCTACGAGCAGTACTTC
CASSPSTGGSSYEQYF
>.|TRBV5-5|.|TRBJ2-7
TGTGCCAGCAGCTTGGCCCCAGCATACTACGAGCAGTACTTC
CASSLAPAYYEQYF
>few|TRBV9|.|TRBJ2-1
TGTGCCAGCAGCCCACTAGGATACAATGAGCAGTTCTTC
CASSPLGYNEQFF
>.|TRBV12-3/TRBV12-4|.|TRBJ2-2
TGTGCCAGCAGTTTCAAGGGGTGGTCCGGGGAGCTGTTTTTT
CASSFKGWSGELFF
>.|TRBV6-1|.|TRBJ2-3
TGTGCCAGCCGACTTTTGGCGGGGAGCACAGATACGCAGTATTTT
CASRLLAGSTDTQYF